This TCR beta chain was observed in a study of blood T cell repertoires in COVID-19. At the level of the study: Italy, Spain and the United States were the sources of the convalescent and acute COVID-19 samples.

Original analysis: Estimates of nucleated cell counts were drawn from the amplification of reference gene primers. Only in-frame clones appear in the TCRdb table, and some are missing; sequencing was by immunoSEQ multiplex PCR. The D gene and trimming were derived from the DNA, and the V and J assignments and clone size from that table. The sample has some 12,000 clones; around 90% are singletons. V was cut by 4 bases and J by 0 bases, with 10 bases left in between. The CDR3 extends over 15 amino acids. CDR1 SGHTS and CDR2 YDEGEE come from the germline V gene. The chain joins TRBV5-8 to TRBJ1-4; D gene ambiguous. This TCR came from a woman aged 70-85 years with active COVID-19. The specimen was peripheral blood. CDR3 bases: TGTGCCAGCAGCGTCAGATATGCAACTAATGAAAAACTGTTTTTT. It specifies CASSVRYATNEKLFF.